This entry is about one TCR beta chain. The antigen remains undetermined. This sample is part of a study of T cell responses to AZD1222 COVID-19 vaccine. Study-level results: Across spike, vaccine-associated CD4 TCRs were found, dominant at 160-218 and 743-854. White British people made up most donors, females outnumbered males, and clonal diversity was possibly underestimated. After the peak T cell response, and only then, were repertoires sampled. Spike-specific TCR repertoires showed rising breadth and depth after two AZD1222 doses.

The CDR3 sequence is 16 residues long. Germline assignment: CDR1 SGHTA and CDR2 FQGNSA. With 3 bases removed from V and 0 bases from J, the gap between germline ends came to 15 bases. The assay was immunoSEQ multiplex PCR, and TCRdb's table has in-frame clones only and misses some. The data hold 110,000 or so clones, with about 86% observed a single time. V usage is TRBV7-2 and J usage is TRBJ2-7; D remains unclear. The sequence came from an adult in good health. The sequenced sample was peripheral blood, obtained on day 0 of AZD1222 vaccination. The CDR3: CASSFLTWTDSYEQYF. CDR3 sequence (DNA): TGTGCCAGCAGCTTTTTAACCTGGACGGACTCCTACGAGCAGTACTTC. The full variable domain, rest sourced from reference TRBV7-2 and TRBJ2-7, is GAGVSQSPSNKVTEKGKDVELRCDPISGHTALYWYRQSLGQGLEFLIYFQGNSAPDKSGLPSDRFSAERTGGSVSTLTIQRTQQEDSAVYLCASSFLTWTDSYEQYFGPGTRLTVT.